The 16 T cell receptor beta chains given below trace back to one sample, sequenced in a study of shared clonotypes between healthy human individuals. Only in-frame clones appear in the TCRdb table, and some are missing; sequencing was by immunoSEQ multiplex PCR. The sample holds approximately 530,000 clones, about 96% seen once. Source material: naive CD4+ T cells sorted from blood. Noted subset: CD45RA+ positively selected. These receptors originate from a woman aged 30 to 39 in good health.

In regard to this clone: The germline gene is not matched at one end of the junction; a read error may be the cause. This chain joins TRBV5-4 and TRBJ2-1; 11 bases line up with TRBD2. The CDR3 is 17 residues long. Germline loops: CDR1 SGHNT, CDR2 YYREEE (reference sequence). This chain's CDR3 is CASSLGVLAGVYNEQFF. The CDR3 DNA follows: TGTGCCAGCAGTTTGGGCGTACTAGCGGGGGTCTACAATGAGCAGTTCTTC.

This clone was detected once. The rearrangement joins TRBV6-5 to TRBJ1-5; TRBD1 agrees at 7 bases. The CDR3 consists of 15 residues. Trimming cost V 2 bases and J 3 bases; bases outside gene matches: 4. Germline-derived CDR1 and CDR2 are MNHEY and SVGAGI. CDR3: CASSYPGQDNQPQHF. CDR3 sequence (DNA): TGTGCCAGCAGTTACCCCGGACAGGACAATCAGCCCCAGCATTTT.

The V and J genes are TRBV2 and TRBJ2-5, with 11 bases matching TRBD2. The V segment lost 6 bases and the J segment 5 bases; nucleotides outside the gene matches: 17. This CDR3 has 18 amino acids. CDR1 is SNHLY, CDR2 FYNNEI, per germline. CDR3: CASRAGTSGSGPGETQYF. Here the CDR3 DNA reads TGTGCCAGCAGAGCCGGGACTAGCGGCAGTGGGCCGGGGGAGACCCAGTACTTC.

This clone was counted once. V and J are TRBV9 and TRBJ2-6, with a weak D call TRBD1 (6 bases). This CDR3 spans 17 amino acids. V was trimmed by 1 base and J by 2 bases, leaving 13 bases between them. CDR1 and CDR2 (germline): SGDLS, YYNGEE. Here the CDR3 DNA reads TGTGCCAGCAGCGTACAATTCAACAGGGCTGGGGCCAACGTCCTGACTTTC. Residues: CASSVQFNRAGANVLTF.

This chain links TRBV9 with TRBJ1-4, with D possibly TRBD1 on 5 matching bases. Trimming pared 1 base from V and 0 bases from J, leaving 10 bases between. Per the germline V gene, CDR1 is SGDLS and CDR2 is YYNGEE. The CDR3 is made up of 16 amino acids. As DNA, the CDR3 is TGTGCCAGCAGCGTACAAACGGGGGCAACTAATGAAAAACTGTTTTTT. Translated: CASSVQTGATNEKLFF.

Details on this clone: In the same sample, other DNA sequences code for this CDR3. The chain carries TRBV5-6 and TRBJ2-1; 12 positions agree with TRBD2. The germline gives CDR1 SGHDT, CDR2 YYEEEE. The CDR3 spans 15 residues. The V gene end was trimmed by 3 bases and the J gene end by 4 bases; junction bases not matched to a gene: 2. This CDR3 reads CASSSGLAGYNEQFF. The CDR3 DNA reads TGTGCCAGCAGCTCTGGACTAGCGGGGTACAATGAGCAGTTCTTC. The full variable domain, with the rest looked up from reference TRBV5-6 and TRBJ2-1, is DAGVTQSPTHLIKTRGQQVTLRCSPKSGHDTVSWYQQALGQGPQFIFQYYEEEERQRGNFPDRFSGHQFPNYSSELNVNALLLGDSALYLCASSSGLAGYNEQFFGPGTRLTVL.

This rearrangement joins TRBV5-1 to TRBJ2-5; TRBD1 aligns across 10 bases. Matching the DNA end better, TRBJ2-7 makes the J call doubtful. The CDR3 spans 14 residues. Germline CDR1 SGHRS, CDR2 YFSETQ. CDR3 coding DNA: TGCGCCAGCAGCTGGGGGACAGGGGCCTACGAGCAGTACTTC. It codes for CASSWGTGAYEQYF.

V is TRBV19 and J is TRBJ2-5; D not resolved. Germline CDR1 and CDR2: LNHDA and SQIVND (reference sequence). The CDR3 has 14 amino acids. V lost 8 bases and J 4 bases, leaving 17 bases between the germline ends. The CDR3 here is CASARKGQRETQYF. For the CDR3, the DNA is TGTGCCAGTGCTCGTAAAGGGCAGCGAGAGACCCAGTACTTC.

V is TRBV30 and J is TRBJ2-7; TRBD1 is a possible D gene (5 bases). V lost 4 bases, J lost 4 bases, and 17 bases lay in between. CDR3 length equals 14 residues. Germline CDR1 GTSNPN, CDR2 SVGIG (reference sequence). The CDR3 here is CAWIGKGNAYEQYF. In nucleotides, the CDR3 is TGTGCCTGGATTGGGAAGGGGAATGCTTACGAGCAGTACTTC.

The chain employs TRBV28 and TRBJ1-5; TRBD1 aligns across 7 bases. Germline values: CDR1 MDHEN, CDR2 SYDVKM. With V trimmed by 5 bases and J by 7 bases, 8 bases remained unmatched. The CDR3 consists of 14 residues. CDR3 amino acids: CASSPGGGGQPQHF. The CDR3 DNA is TGTGCCAGCAGTCCAGGGGGGGGTGGACAGCCCCAGCATTTT. Looking up the rest from reference TRBV28 and TRBJ1-5 gives the full variable domain: DVKVTQSSRYLVKRTGEKVFLECVQDMDHENMFWYRQDPGLGLRLIYFSYDVKMKEKGDIPEGYSVSREKKERFSLILESASTNQTSMYLCASSPGGGGQPQHFGDGTRLSIL.

This chain links TRBV5-1 with TRBJ2-3, with TRBD2 as a possible D gene (5 bases). Between the trimmed V and J ends, which lost 4 bases and 5 bases, there was a span of 14 bases. Germline V gene lookup returns CDR1 SGHRS and CDR2 YFSETQ. The CDR3 consists of 14 residues. CDR3 protein: CASSPTSSGDTQYF. In DNA form, the CDR3 reads TGCGCCAGCAGCCCCACATCAAGCGGAGATACGCAGTATTTT.

This sequence joins TRBV13 and TRBJ2-2; 7 bases are a match to TRBD1. Germline V gene data show CDR1 as PRHDT and CDR2 as FYEKMQ (reference sequence). V lost 5 bases to trimming and J lost 7 bases; unmatched junction nucleotides: 10. This CDR3 comprises 15 residues. CDR3 amino acids: CASSKKTGRGGELFF. DNA for the CDR3: TGTGCCAGCAGCAAAAAGACAGGGCGCGGCGGGGAGCTGTTTTTT.

A single count supports this clone. The chain uses TRBV4-2 and TRBJ2-2; 8 nucleotides agree with TRBD2. This CDR3 has 16 amino acids. CDR1 is LGHNA and CDR2 is YNFKEQ in the germline V gene. Losses at the gene ends were 4 bases for V and 1 base for J; bases not matched to a gene: 5. In DNA, the CDR3 is TGTGCCAGCAGCCTGTGGACTAGCATGAACACCGGGGAGCTGTTTTTT. As protein: CASSLWTSMNTGELFF.

The V gene is TRBV6-1, the J gene TRBJ1-3, with D unclear. Looked up from germline, CDR1 is MNHNS and CDR2 is SASEGT. The CDR3 runs to 13 residues. Trimming cost V 9 bases and J 8 bases, with 17 bases left between them. The CDR3 loop is CASSTPAGHTIYF. The CDR3 nucleotides read TGTGCCAGTTCTACCCCAGCCGGGCACACCATATATTTT.

The rearrangement links TRBV19 to TRBJ2-1, with D unresolved. CDR1 is LNHDA, CDR2 SQIVND, per germline (reference sequence). This CDR3 region has 15 residues. Trimming took off 8 bases at V and 0 bases at J, with 14 bases between the two ends. The CDR3 spells CASHPDISSYNEQFF. CDR3 bases: TGTGCCAGTCATCCCGACATAAGCTCCTACAATGAGCAGTTCTTC.

The chain uses TRBV5-8 and TRBJ1-4; D might be TRBD1 (6 bases). Germline assignment: CDR1 SGHTS and CDR2 YDEGEE. V lost 5 bases to trimming and J lost 0 bases, with 11 bases between them. The CDR3 runs 15 residues. The CDR3 sequence: CASRTGTTTNEKLFF. CDR3 in DNA: TGTGCCAGCAGAACAGGGACAACAACTAATGAAAAACTGTTTTTT.